The T cell receptor (beta chain) under discussion was sequenced for a study of cytomegalovirus exposure and HLA in healthy donors. This PCR relied on a set of 60 Vbeta primers and 13 Jbeta primers. Measured with immunoSEQ multiplex PCR; TCRdb has only the in-frame clones, and not every one. This sample carries 75,000 to 95,000 clones, with 4.5% to 6.5% going to the ten biggest clones. V shed 5 bases and J 4 bases; nucleotides not matched to a gene: 12. This CDR3 has 17 residues. CDR1 and CDR2 (germline): SGHVS, FQNEAQ. The source of this sequence is a girl aged 5 to 17 in good health and CMV-seropositive. The chain employs TRBV7-8 and TRBJ2-2, with 8 bases aligning to TRBD1. The specimen sequenced was PBMCs. The CDR3 bases are TGTGCCAGCAGCCTGCGGACAGGGCTAGAGGGCACCGGGGAGCTGTTTTTT. Translation gives CASSLRTGLEGTGELFF.